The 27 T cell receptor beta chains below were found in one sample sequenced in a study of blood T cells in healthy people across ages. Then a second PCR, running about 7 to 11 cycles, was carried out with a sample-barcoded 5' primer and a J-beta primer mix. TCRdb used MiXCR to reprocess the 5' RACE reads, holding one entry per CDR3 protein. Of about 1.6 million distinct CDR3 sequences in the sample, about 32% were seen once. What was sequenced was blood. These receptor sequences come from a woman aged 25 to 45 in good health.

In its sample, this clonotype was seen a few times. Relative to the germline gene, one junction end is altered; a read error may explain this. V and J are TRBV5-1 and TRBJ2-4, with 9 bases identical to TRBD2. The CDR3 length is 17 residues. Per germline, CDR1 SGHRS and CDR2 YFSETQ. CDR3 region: CASSLDSRGRAKNVQYF. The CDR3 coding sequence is TGCGCCAGCAGCTTGGATAGTCGCGGGAGGGCCAAAAACGTTCAGTACTTC.

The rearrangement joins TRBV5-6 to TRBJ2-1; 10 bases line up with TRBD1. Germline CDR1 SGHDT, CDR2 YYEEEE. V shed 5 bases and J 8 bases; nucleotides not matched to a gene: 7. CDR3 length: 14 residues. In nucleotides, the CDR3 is TGTGCCAGCAGGCGGACAGGGGGTACGTATGAGCAGTTCTTC. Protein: CASRRTGGTYEQFF. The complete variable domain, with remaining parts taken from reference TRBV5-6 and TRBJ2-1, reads DAGVTQSPTHLIKTRGQQVTLRCSPKSGHDTVSWYQQALGQGPQFIFQYYEEEERQRGNFPDRFSGHQFPNYSSELNVNALLLGDSALYLCASRRTGGTYEQFFGPGTRLTVL.

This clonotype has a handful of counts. The CDR3 is CASSRTGWRGYTF. The CDR3 DNA is TGTGCCAGCAGTCGGACAGGGTGGAGGGGCTACACCTTC. This chain links TRBV6-5 with TRBJ1-2, with TRBD1 matching 8 bases. Germline V gene data show CDR1 as MNHEY and CDR2 as SVGAGI. The CDR3 totals 13 residues. Trimming cost V 5 bases and J 8 bases; bases outside gene matches: 7.

CDR3 region: CASSDGGGAQYEQYF. In nucleotides, the CDR3 is TGTGCCAGCAGTGATGGTGGGGGGGCTCAATACGAGCAGTACTTC. The V and J genes are TRBV2 and TRBJ2-7, with D perhaps TRBD2 (7 bases). The germline V and J ends were trimmed by 3 bases and 4 bases, with 16 bases remaining between them. This CDR3 region has 15 residues. Germline V gene data show CDR1 as SNHLY and CDR2 as FYNNEI.

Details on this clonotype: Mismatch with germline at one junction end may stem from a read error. In DNA, the CDR3 is TGTGCCAACAGCTTAATGGCGGGAGAGGGGACCCAGTACTTC. Its translation is CANSLMAGEGTQYF. V usage is TRBV7-8 and J usage is TRBJ2-5, with 7 bases matching TRBD2. Germline CDR1 reads SGHVS; CDR2 reads FQNEAQ. CDR3 length equals 14 residues.

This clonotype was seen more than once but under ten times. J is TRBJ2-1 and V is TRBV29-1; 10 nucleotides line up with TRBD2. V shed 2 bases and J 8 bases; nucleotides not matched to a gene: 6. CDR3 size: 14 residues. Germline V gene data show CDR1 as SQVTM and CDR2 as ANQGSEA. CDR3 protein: CSVESSGRTYEQFF. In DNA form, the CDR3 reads TGCAGCGTTGAATCTAGCGGGAGAACTTATGAGCAGTTCTTC.

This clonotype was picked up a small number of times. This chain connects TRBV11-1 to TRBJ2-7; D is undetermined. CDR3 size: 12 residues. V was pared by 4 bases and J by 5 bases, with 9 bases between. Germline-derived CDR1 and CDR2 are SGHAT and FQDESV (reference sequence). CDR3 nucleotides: TGTGCCAGCAGCTCACCAGGACACGAGCAGTACTTC. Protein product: CASSSPGHEQYF.

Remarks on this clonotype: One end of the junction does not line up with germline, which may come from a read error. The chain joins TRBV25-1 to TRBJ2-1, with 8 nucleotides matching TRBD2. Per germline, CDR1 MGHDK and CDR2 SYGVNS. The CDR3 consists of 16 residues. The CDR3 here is CASSVAGGFSYDEQFF. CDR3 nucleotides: TGTGCCAGCAGTGTGGCGGGAGGATTCTCCTACGATGAGCAGTTCTTC.

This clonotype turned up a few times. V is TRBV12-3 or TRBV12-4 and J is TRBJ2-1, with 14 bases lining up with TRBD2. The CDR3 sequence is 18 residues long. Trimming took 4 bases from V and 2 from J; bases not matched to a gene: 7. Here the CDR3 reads CASSSRRLAGGPYNEQFF. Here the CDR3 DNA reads TGTGCCAGCAGTTCCCGTCGACTAGCGGGAGGGCCCTACAATGAGCAGTTCTTC.

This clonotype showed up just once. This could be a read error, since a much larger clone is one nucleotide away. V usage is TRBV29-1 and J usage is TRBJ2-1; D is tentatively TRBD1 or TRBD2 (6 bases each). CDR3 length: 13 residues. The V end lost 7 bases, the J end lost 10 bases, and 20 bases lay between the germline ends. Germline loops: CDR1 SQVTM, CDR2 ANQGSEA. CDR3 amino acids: CSGSGAPGVEQFF. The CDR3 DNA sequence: TGCAGCGGCTCGGGGGCTCCGGGGGTAGAGCAGTTCTTC.

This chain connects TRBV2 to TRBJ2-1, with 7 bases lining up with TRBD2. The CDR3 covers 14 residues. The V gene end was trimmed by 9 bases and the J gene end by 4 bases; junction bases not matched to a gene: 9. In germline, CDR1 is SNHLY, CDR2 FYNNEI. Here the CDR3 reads CAREVGGSYNEQFF. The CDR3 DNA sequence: TGTGCCAGGGAGGTCGGGGGGTCATACAATGAGCAGTTCTTC.

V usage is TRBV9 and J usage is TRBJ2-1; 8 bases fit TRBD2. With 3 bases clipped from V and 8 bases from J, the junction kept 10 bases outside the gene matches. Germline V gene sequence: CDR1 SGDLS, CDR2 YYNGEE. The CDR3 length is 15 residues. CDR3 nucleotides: TGTGCCAGCAGCGGGACGGGGGGGCCGTTGTATGAGCAGTTCTTC. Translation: CASSGTGGPLYEQFF.

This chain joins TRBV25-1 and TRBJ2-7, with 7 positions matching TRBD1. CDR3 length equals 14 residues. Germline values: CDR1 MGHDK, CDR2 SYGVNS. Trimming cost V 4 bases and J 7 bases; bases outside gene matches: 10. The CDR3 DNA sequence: TGTGCCAGCAGTGCCCAGACAGGGAAGCGTGAGCAGTACTTC. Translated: CASSAQTGKREQYF.

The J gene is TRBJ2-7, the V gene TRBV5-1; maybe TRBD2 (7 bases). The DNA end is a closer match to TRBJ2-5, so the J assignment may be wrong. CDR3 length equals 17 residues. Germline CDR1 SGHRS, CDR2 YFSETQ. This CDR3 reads CASSRSGYAGAAETQYF. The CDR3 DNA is TGCGCCAGCAGCCGGAGTGGGTACGCGGGGGCGGCGGAGACCCAGTACTTC.

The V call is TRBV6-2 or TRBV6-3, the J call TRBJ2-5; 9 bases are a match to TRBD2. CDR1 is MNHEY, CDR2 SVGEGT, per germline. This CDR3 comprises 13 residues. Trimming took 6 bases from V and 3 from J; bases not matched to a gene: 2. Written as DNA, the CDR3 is TGTGCCAGCAGGGGACTAGCAAAAGAGACCCAGTACTTC. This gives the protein CASRGLAKETQYF.

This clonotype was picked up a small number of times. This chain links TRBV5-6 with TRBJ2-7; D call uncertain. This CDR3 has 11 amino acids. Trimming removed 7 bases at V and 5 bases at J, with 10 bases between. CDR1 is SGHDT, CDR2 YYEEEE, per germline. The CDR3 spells CASSNAHEQYF. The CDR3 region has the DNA TGTGCCAGCTCGAACGCGCACGAGCAGTACTTC.

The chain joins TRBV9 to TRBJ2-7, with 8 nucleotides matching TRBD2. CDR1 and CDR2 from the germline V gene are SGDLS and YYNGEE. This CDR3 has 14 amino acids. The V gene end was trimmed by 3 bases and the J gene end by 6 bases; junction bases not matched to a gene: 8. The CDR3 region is CASSGTGGPREQYF. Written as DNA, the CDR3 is TGTGCCAGCAGCGGCACGGGGGGGCCTCGCGAGCAGTACTTC.

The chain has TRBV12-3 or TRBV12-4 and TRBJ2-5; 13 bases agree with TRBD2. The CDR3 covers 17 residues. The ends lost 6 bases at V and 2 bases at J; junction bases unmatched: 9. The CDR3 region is CASSTYGTSGVQETQYF. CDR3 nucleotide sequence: TGTGCCAGCAGCACCTACGGGACTAGCGGGGTTCAAGAGACCCAGTACTTC.

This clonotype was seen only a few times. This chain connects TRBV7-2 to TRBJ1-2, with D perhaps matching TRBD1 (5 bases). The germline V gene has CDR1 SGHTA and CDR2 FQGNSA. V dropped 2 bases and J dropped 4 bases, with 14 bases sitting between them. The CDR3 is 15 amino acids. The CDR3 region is CASSLPGTDLYGYTF. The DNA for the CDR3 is TGTGCCAGCAGCTTACCCGGGACGGACCTCTATGGCTACACCTTC.

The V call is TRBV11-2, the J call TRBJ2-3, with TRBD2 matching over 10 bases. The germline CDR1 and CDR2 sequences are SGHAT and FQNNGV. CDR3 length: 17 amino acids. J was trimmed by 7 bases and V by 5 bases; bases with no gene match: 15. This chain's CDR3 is CASSVEGASGGDNTQYF. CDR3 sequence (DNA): TGTGCCAGCAGCGTTGAGGGGGCTAGCGGGGGCGATAATACGCAGTATTTT.

In nucleotides, the CDR3 is TGTGCCAGCAGCTCGGGACAGGGTCACTACGAGCAGTACTTC. Translating it yields CASSSGQGHYEQYF. J is TRBJ2-7 and V is TRBV5-6; 9 bases fit TRBD1. Germline lookup yields CDR1 SGHDT and CDR2 YYEEEE. This CDR3 has 14 amino acids. V lost 3 bases and J lost 3; bases outside the gene matches: 4.

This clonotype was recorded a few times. CDR3 sequence: CSATKGSPTKNIQYF. The CDR3 nucleotides are TGCAGTGCCACTAAGGGATCCCCAACCAAAAACATTCAGTACTTC. The rearrangement uses TRBV20-1 and TRBJ2-4; D call uncertain. V dropped 6 bases and J dropped 2 bases, with 17 bases sitting between them. The germline CDR1 and CDR2 sequences are DFQATT and SNEGSKA (reference sequence). There are 15 residues in the CDR3.

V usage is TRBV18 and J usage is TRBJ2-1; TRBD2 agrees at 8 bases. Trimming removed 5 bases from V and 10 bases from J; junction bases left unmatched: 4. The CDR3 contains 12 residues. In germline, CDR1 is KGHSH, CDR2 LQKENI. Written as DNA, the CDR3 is TGTGCCAGCTCAACAACTAGCGGCGAGCAGTTCTTC. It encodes CASSTTSGEQFF.

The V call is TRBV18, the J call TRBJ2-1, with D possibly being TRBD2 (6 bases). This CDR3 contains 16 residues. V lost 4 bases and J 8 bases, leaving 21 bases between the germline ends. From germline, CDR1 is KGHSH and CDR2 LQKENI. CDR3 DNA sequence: TGTGCCAGCTCACTAGTTCCGGGAGCCAGGGAGGATGAGCAGTTCTTC. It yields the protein CASSLVPGAREDEQFF.

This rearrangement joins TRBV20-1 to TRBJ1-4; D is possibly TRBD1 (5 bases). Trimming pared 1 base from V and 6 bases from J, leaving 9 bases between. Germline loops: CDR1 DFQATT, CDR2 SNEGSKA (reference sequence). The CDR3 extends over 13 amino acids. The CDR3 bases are TGCAGTGCTAGAGGTCAGGGACATGAAAAACTGTTTTTT. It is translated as CSARGQGHEKLFF.

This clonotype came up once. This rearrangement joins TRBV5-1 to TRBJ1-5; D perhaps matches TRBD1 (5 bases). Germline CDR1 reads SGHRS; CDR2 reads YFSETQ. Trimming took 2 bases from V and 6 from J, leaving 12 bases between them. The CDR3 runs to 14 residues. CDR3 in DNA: TGCGCCAGCAGCTTTTGGGGGGAGGGTCAGCCCCAGCATTTT. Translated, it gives CASSFWGEGQPQHF.

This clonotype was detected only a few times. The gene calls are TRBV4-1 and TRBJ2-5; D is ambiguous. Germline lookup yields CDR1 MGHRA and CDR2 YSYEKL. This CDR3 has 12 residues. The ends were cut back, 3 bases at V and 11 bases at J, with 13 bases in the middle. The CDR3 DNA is TGCGCCAGCAGCCAGGCTCTGAGAGAACAGTACTTC. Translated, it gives CASSQALREQYF.